A single sample gave rise to the 19 T cell receptor beta chains below, sequenced in a study of Tregs in tolerant kidney transplant recipients. Mixed chimerism was transient after nonmyeloablative marrow transplants from related graft donors. Generated by immunoSEQ multiplex PCR, the TCRdb table keeps only in-frame clones and is missing some. The data show approximately 82,000 clones, with roughly 93% seen just once and roughly 1.5% held by the top ten. This specimen was CD4+ T cells from blood (PBMCs), taken 12 months after the transplant. The receptor source for this set is a human patient who received a combined kidney and bone marrow transplant. The T cells may come from the graft donor.

The rearrangement uses TRBV6-5 and TRBJ2-7; 9 positions match TRBD2. CDR3 length equals 14 residues. In germline, CDR1 is MNHEY, CDR2 SVGAGI. Trimming took 6 bases from V and 1 from J; bases not matched to a gene: 4. This CDR3 reads CASSRLAVSYEQYF. In nucleotides, the CDR3 is TGTGCCAGCAGCCGACTAGCGGTATCCTACGAGCAGTACTTC.

This rearrangement joins TRBV6-6 to TRBJ1-1, with D possibly matching TRBD1 (5 bases). V shed 0 bases and J shed 2 bases, with 7 bases lying between them. There are 14 residues in the CDR3. Germline loops: CDR1 MNHNY, CDR2 SVGAGI (reference sequence). CDR3 nucleotide sequence: TGTGCCAGCAGTTACTCTCAGGGAAACACTGAAGCTTTCTTT. It is translated as CASSYSQGNTEAFF.

The chain employs TRBV20-1 and TRBJ2-5; D not certain. The J call may be wrong; the DNA end is better matched by TRBJ2-7. The CDR3 is 11 amino acids. Per the germline V gene, CDR1 is DFQATT and CDR2 is SNEGSKA (reference sequence). In DNA, the CDR3 is TGCAGTGCTAGGTCAACCTACGAGCAGTACTTC. Its protein is CSARSTYEQYF.

CDR3 in DNA: TGTGCCAGCAGTCATGGGACAGGCCAATTCGAGCAGTACTTC. Amino acid sequence: CASSHGTGQFEQYF. The rearrangement joins TRBV28 to TRBJ2-7; 8 bases map to TRBD1. V was pared by 5 bases and J by 6 bases, with 9 bases of the junction left unmatched. CDR1 and CDR2 from the germline V gene are MDHEN and SYDVKM. The CDR3 extends over 14 amino acids.

The genes are TRBV2 and TRBJ1-2; D gene ambiguous. This CDR3 has 11 residues. Germline lookup yields CDR1 SNHLY and CDR2 FYNNEI. Trimming left V 3 bases short and J 12 bases short, with 11 bases between. The CDR3 spells CASSEPGVNTF. The DNA for the CDR3 is TGTGCCAGCAGTGAGCCGGGTGTGAACACCTTC. Complete variable domain (other parts from reference TRBV2 and TRBJ1-2): EPEVTQTPSHQVTQMGQEVILRCVPISNHLYFYWYRQILGQKVEFLVSFYNNEISEKSEIFDDQFSVERPDGSNFTLKIRSTKLEDSAMYFCASSEPGVNTFGSGTRLTVV.

The genes are TRBV5-6 and TRBJ2-3; tentative D call: TRBD1 (5 bases). There are 15 residues in the CDR3. Per the germline V gene, CDR1 is SGHDT and CDR2 is YYEEEE. The V gene lost 3 bases and the J gene lost 2 bases, with 13 bases spanning the gap. The CDR3 coding sequence is TGTGCCAGCAGCTCCCCGACAGACCCCACAGATACGCAGTATTTT. This codes for CASSSPTDPTDTQYF.

V and J are TRBV10-3 and TRBJ1-2, with D unresolved. The CDR3 spans 14 residues. The germline CDR1 and CDR2 sequences are ENHRY and SYGVKD. The germline V and J ends were trimmed by 4 bases and 14 bases, with 23 bases remaining between them. This CDR3 is CAISARSRSVAVTF. In DNA, the CDR3 is TGTGCCATCAGTGCCCGGAGCCGGTCGGTGGCCGTAACCTTC.

CDR3 in amino acids: CASSLAQGASGYTF. The CDR3 coding sequence is TGTGCCAGCAGCTTAGCCCAGGGGGCAAGCGGCTACACCTTC. The rearrangement joins TRBV7-9 to TRBJ1-2, with 8 bases aligning to TRBD1. This CDR3 has 14 residues. V gave up 0 bases and J gave up 8 bases; unmatched junction bases: 5. Germline-derived CDR1 and CDR2 are SEHNR and FQNEAQ (reference sequence).

This chain uses TRBV18 with TRBJ2-7; the match to TRBD1 covers 8 bases. The CDR3 totals 14 residues. Unmatched junction bases numbered 8, after V lost 3 bases and J lost 7 bases. CDR1 and CDR2 (germline): KGHSH, LQKENI. The CDR3 loop is CASSPGAGGREQYF. CDR3 sequence (DNA): TGTGCCAGCTCACCCGGGGCAGGGGGCAGGGAGCAGTACTTC.

This rearrangement joins TRBV7-6 to TRBJ2-1, with D unresolved. This CDR3 spans 12 amino acids. Trimming left V 5 bases short and J 3 bases short, with 5 bases between. Germline loops: CDR1 SGHVS, CDR2 FNYEAQ. This CDR3 reads CASSRSYNEQFF. CDR3 coding DNA: TGTGCCAGCAGCCGCAGCTACAATGAGCAGTTCTTC.

The V call is TRBV29-1, the J call TRBJ2-3; the match to TRBD2 covers 7 bases. The V and J ends lost 4 bases and 0 bases, in that order; junction bases with no gene match: 16. The CDR3 is made up of 18 amino acids. Germline values: CDR1 SQVTM, CDR2 ANQGSEA. CDR3 DNA: TGCAGCGTTGGGGGTCCCAGCGGGGTAATTTTAAGCACAGATACGCAGTATTTT. Translation gives CSVGGPSGVILSTDTQYF.

Notes on this clone: One end of the junction is discordant with germline, which a read error may explain. This sequence joins TRBV6-5 and TRBJ1-1; 7 bases are a match to TRBD1. Per the germline V gene, CDR1 is MNHEY and CDR2 is SVGAGI. CDR3 length: 15 amino acids. The CDR3 sequence is CTSSYSNRGGTEAFF. The CDR3 DNA sequence: TGTACCAGCAGTTACTCGAACAGGGGCGGCACTGAAGCTTTCTTT.

The CDR3 spells CASSLGIPTANVLTF. CDR3 in DNA: TGTGCCAGCAGCTTGGGAATTCCTACTGCCAACGTCCTGACTTTC. The rearrangement uses TRBV5-4 and TRBJ2-6; D is uncertain. This CDR3 is 15 amino acids long. Germline values: CDR1 SGHNT, CDR2 YYREEE (reference sequence). V lost 0 bases and J 7 bases, leaving 11 bases between the germline ends.

The rearrangement uses TRBV15 and TRBJ2-4, with D perhaps TRBD1 (6 bases). The CDR3 is 15 amino acids. Germline CDR1 and CDR2: LNHNV and YYDKDF (reference sequence). Deletions cut 8 bases from V and 1 base from J, with 15 bases between. The CDR3 loop reads CATADRGGAKNIQYF. The DNA of the CDR3 is TGTGCCACCGCAGATCGAGGGGGTGCCAAAAACATTCAGTACTTC. Combining the CDR3 with reference TRBV15 and TRBJ2-4 gives the whole variable domain DAMVIQNPRYQVTQFGKPVTLSCSQTLNHNVMYWYQQKSSQAPKLLFHYYDKDFNNEADTPDNFQSRRPNTSFCFLDIRSPGLGDTAMYLCATADRGGAKNIQYFGAGTRLSVL.

The chain carries TRBV6-6 and TRBJ1-6, with D perhaps TRBD1 (6 bases). V lost 7 bases and J 5 bases, leaving 12 bases between the germline ends. Germline CDR1 is MNHNY and CDR2 is SVGAGI (reference sequence). The CDR3 runs to 14 residues. The CDR3 region has the DNA TGTGCCAGCACCCGGGACAAGGATAATTCACCCCTCCACTTT. Its protein product is CASTRDKDNSPLHF.

This chain links TRBV15 with TRBJ1-2; D may be TRBD1 (5 bases). V lost 2 bases and J lost 3, with 19 bases in between. This CDR3 is 17 amino acids long. The germline CDR1 and CDR2 sequences are LNHNV and YYDKDF (reference sequence). The CDR3 loop is CATSRTGLGRSDYGYTF. The CDR3 nucleotides read TGTGCCACCAGCAGAACCGGATTGGGGCGATCAGACTATGGCTACACCTTC.

This clone came up a few times. The V and J genes are TRBV5-1 and TRBJ2-7; TRBD2 matches 9 bases. Trimming at V came to 3 bases and at J to 4 bases, leaving 11 bases not matched to a gene. CDR3 length equals 16 residues. Germline CDR1 and CDR2: SGHRS and YFSETQ. The CDR3 DNA sequence: TGCGCCAGCAGCTCGGGCGGGGCTAGCGGGAATTACGAGCAGTACTTC. This gives the protein CASSSGGASGNYEQYF.

The chain has TRBV10-2 and TRBJ1-2; TRBD1 aligns across 7 bases. The CDR3 runs to 17 residues. With V trimmed by 3 bases and J by 5 bases, 15 bases remained unmatched. The germline V gene encodes CDR1 WSHSY and CDR2 SAAADI. This CDR3 reads CASSEQSQRRGRYGYTF. The CDR3 DNA is TGCGCCAGCAGTGAACAGAGCCAAAGGAGGGGGCGTTATGGCTACACCTTC.

This chain connects TRBV28 to TRBJ2-2; a possible D gene is TRBD2 (5 bases). Germline-derived CDR1 and CDR2 are MDHEN and SYDVKM. The CDR3 has 15 residues. V lost 2 bases, J lost 2 bases, and 9 bases lay in between. CDR3 nucleotides: TGTGCCAGCAGTTTACCCGGGAAAAACACCGGGGAGCTGTTTTTT. This encodes CASSLPGKNTGELFF.